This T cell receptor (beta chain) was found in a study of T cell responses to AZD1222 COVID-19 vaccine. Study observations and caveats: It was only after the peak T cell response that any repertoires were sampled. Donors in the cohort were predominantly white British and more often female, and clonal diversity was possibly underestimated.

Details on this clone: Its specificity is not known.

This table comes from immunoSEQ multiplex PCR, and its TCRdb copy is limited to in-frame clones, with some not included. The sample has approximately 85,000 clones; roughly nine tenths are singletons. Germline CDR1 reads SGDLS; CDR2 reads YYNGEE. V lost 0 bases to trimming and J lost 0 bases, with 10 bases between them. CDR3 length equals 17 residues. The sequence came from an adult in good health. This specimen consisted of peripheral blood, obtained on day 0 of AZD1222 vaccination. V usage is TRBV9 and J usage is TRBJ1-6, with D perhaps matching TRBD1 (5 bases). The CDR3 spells CASSVGSGSSYNSPLHF. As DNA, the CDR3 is TGTGCCAGCAGCGTAGGATCAGGGAGCTCCTATAATTCACCCCTCCACTTT.